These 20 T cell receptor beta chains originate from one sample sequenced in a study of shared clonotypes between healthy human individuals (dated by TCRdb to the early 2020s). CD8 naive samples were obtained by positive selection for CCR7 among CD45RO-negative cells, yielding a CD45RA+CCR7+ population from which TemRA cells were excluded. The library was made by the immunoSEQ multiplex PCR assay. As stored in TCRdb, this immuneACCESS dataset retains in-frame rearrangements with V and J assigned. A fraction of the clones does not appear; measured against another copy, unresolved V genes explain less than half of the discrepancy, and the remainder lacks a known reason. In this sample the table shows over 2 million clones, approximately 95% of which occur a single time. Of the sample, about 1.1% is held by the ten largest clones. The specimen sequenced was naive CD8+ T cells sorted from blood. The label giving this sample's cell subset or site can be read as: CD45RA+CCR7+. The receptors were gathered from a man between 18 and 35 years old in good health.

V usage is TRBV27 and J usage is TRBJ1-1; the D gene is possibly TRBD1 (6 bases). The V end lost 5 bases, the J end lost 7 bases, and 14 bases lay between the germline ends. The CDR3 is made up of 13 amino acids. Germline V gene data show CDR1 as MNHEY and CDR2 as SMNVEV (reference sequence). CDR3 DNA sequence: TGTGCCAGCAGTCCCTCGGGGGGCCTTGAAGCTTTCTTT. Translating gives CASSPSGGLEAFF.

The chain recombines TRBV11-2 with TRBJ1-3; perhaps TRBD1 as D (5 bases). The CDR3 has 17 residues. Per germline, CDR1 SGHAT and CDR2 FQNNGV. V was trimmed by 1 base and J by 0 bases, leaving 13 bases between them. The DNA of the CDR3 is TGTGCCAGCAGCTTAGGAGTGGGACCTACCTCTGGAAACACCATATATTTT. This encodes CASSLGVGPTSGNTIYF.

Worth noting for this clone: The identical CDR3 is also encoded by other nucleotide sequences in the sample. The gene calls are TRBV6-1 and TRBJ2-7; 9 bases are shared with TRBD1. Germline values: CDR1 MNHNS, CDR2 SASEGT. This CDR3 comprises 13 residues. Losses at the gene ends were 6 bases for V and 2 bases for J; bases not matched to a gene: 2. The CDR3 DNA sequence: TGTGCCAGCAGAGACAGGGGGACCTACGAGCAGTACTTC. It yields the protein CASRDRGTYEQYF.

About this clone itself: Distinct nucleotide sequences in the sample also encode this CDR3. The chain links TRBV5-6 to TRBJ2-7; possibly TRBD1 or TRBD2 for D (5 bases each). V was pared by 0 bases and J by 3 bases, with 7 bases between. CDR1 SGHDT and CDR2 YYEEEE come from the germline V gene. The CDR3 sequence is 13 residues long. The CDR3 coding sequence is TGTGCCAGCAGCTTGGTGGGGGTCTACGAGCAGTACTTC. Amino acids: CASSLVGVYEQYF. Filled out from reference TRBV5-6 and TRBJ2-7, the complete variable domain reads DAGVTQSPTHLIKTRGQQVTLRCSPKSGHDTVSWYQQALGQGPQFIFQYYEEEERQRGNFPDRFSGHQFPNYSSELNVNALLLGDSALYLCASSLVGVYEQYFGPGTRLTVT.

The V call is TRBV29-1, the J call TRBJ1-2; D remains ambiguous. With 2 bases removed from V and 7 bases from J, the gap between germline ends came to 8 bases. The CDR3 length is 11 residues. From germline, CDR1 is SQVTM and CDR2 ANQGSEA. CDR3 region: CSVEWGSGYTF. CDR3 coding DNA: TGCAGCGTTGAATGGGGTTCTGGCTACACCTTC.

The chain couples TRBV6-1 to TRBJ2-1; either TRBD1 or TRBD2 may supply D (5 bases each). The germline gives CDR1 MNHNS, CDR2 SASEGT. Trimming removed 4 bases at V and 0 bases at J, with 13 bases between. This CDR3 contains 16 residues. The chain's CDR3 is CASSGPGRGSYNEQFF. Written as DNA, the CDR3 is TGTGCCAGCAGTGGTCCAGGGAGAGGCTCCTACAATGAGCAGTTCTTC.

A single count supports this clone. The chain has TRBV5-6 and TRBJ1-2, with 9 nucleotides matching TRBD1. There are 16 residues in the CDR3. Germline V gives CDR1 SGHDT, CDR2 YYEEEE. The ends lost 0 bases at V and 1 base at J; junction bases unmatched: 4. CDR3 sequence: CASSLARQGGNYGYTF. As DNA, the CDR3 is TGTGCCAGCAGCTTGGCCCGACAGGGGGGTAACTATGGCTACACCTTC.

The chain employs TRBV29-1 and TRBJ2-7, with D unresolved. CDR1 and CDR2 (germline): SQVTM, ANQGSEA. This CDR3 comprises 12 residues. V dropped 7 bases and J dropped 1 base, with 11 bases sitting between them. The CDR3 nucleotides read TGCAGCGCCGAGGACCGATCCTACGAGCAGTACTTC. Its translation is CSAEDRSYEQYF.

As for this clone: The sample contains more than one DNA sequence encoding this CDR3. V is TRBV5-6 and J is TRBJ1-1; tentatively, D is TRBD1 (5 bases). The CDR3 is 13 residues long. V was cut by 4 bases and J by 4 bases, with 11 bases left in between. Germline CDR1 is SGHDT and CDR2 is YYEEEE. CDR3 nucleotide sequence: TGTGCCAGCAGCCTCTGGGGGGGCACTGAAGCTTTCTTT. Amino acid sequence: CASSLWGGTEAFF.

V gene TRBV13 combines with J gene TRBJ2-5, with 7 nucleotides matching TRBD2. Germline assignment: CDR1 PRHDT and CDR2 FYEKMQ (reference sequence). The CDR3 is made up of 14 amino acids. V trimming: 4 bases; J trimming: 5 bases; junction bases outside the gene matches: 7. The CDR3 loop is CASSWEGLKETQYF. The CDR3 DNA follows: TGTGCCAGCAGCTGGGAGGGGTTGAAGGAGACCCAGTACTTC.

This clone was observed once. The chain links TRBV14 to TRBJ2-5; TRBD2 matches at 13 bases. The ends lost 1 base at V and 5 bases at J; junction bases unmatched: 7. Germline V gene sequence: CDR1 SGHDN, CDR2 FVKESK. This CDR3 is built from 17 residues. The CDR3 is CASSQGRWTSGSETQYF. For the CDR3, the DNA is TGTGCCAGCAGCCAAGGGAGGTGGACTAGCGGGAGTGAGACCCAGTACTTC.

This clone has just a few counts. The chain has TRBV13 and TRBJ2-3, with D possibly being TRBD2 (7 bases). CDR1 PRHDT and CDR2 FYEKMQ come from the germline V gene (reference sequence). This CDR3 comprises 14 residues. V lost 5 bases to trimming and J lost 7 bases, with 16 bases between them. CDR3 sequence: CASSRRGGDHTQYF. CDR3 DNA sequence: TGTGCCAGCAGCCGTAGGGGGGGAGACCATACGCAGTATTTT.

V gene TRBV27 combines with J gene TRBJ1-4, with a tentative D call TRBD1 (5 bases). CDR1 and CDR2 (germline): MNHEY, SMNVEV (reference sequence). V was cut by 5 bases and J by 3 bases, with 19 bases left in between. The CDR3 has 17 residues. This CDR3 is CASSPTLWGLANEKLFF. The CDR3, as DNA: TGTGCCAGCAGTCCCACGCTATGGGGCCTTGCTAATGAAAAACTGTTTTTT.

This chain's CDR3 is CASSQGDPGVWSEQYF. The CDR3 nucleotides read TGTGCCAGCAGCCAAGGGGACCCAGGGGTGTGGAGCGAGCAGTACTTC. V gene TRBV14 combines with J gene TRBJ2-7, with D tentatively TRBD1 (6 bases). The germline V gene encodes CDR1 SGHDN and CDR2 FVKESK. V was trimmed by 1 base and J by 6 bases, leaving 19 bases between them. The CDR3 consists of 16 residues.

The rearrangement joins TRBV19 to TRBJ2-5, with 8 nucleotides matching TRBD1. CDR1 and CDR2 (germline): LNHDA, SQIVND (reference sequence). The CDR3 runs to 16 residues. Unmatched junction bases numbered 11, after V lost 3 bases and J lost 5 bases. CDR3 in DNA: TGTGCCAGTAGTATTAAGGACAGGGTTGAATCGGAGACCCAGTACTTC. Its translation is CASSIKDRVESETQYF.

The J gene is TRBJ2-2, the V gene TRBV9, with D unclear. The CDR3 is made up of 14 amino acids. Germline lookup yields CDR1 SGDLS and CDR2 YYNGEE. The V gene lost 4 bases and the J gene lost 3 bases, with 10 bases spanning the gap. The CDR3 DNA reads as TGTGCCAGCAGCCCGGGCCTGGACACCGGGGAGCTGTTTTTT. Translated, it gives CASSPGLDTGELFF. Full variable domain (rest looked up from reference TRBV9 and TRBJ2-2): DSGVTQTPKHLITATGQRVTLRCSPRSGDLSVYWYQQSLDQGLQFLIQYYNGEERAKGNILERFSAQQFPDLHSELNLSSLELGDSALYFCASSPGLDTGELFFGEGSRLTVL.

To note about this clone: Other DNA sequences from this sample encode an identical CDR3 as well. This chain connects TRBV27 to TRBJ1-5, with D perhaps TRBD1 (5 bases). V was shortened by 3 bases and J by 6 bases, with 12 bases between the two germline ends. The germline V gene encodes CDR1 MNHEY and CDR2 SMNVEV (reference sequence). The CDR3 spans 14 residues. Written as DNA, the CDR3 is TGTGCCAGCAGTTTTGGGGGGGTAGGTCAGCCCCAGCATTTT. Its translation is CASSFGGVGQPQHF.

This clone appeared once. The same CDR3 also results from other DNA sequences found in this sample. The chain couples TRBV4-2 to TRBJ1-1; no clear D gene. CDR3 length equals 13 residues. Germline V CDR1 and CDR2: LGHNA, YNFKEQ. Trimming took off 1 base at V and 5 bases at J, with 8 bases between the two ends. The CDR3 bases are TGTGCCAGCAGCCAAGTCGGCGGGACTGAAGCTTTCTTT. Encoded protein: CASSQVGGTEAFF.

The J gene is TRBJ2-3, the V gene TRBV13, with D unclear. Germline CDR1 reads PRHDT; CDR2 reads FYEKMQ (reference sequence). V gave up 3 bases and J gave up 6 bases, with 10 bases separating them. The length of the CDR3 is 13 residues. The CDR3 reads CASSLKSLDTQYF. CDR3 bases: TGTGCCAGCAGCTTGAAGTCCTTGGATACGCAGTATTTT.

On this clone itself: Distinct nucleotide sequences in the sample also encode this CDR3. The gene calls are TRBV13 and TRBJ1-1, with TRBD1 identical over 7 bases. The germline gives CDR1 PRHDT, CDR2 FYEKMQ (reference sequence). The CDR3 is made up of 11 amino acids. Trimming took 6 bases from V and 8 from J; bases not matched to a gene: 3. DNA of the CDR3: TGTGCCAGCAGTTTGGGACAGGAAGCTTTCTTT. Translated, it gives CASSLGQEAFF.